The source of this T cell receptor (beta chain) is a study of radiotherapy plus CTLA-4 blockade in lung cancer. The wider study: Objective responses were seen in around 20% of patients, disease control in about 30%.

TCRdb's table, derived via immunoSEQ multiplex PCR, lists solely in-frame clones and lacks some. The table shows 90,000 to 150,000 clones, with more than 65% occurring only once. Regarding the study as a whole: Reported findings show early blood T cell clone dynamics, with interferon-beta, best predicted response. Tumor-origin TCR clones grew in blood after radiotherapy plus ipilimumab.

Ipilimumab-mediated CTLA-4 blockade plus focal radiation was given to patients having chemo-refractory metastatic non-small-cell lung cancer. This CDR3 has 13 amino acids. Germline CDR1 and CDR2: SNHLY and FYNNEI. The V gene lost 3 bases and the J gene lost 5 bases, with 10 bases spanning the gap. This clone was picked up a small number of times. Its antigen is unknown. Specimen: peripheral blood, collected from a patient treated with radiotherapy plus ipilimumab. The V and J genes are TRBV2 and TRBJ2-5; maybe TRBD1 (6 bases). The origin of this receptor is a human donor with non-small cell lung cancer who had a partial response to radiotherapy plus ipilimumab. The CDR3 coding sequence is TGTGCCAGCAGTGACGGGACACTTGAGACCCAGTACTTC. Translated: CASSDGTLETQYF.